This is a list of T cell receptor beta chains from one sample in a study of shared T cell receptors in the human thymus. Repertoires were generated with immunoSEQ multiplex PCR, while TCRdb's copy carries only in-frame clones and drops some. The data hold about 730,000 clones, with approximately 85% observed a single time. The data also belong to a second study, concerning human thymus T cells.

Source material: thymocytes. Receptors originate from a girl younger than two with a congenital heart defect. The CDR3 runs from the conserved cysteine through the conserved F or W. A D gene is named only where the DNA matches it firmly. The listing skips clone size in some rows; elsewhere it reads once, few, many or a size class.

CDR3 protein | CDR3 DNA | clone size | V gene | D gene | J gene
CASRGQGHYNEQFF | TGTGCCAGCCGGGGACAGGGTCATTACAATGAGCAGTTCTTC | few | TRBV6-1 | TRBD1 | TRBJ2-1
CASSQDTRRDGPLTLESSTF | TGTGCCAGCAGCCAAGACACACGCAGGGATGGACCGCTTACCCTTGAGTCATCCACCTTC | once | TRBV4-2 | . | TRBJ1-2
CASSSLHLGLAYNEQFF | TGCGCCAGCAGCTCACTCCACTTGGGACTAGCGTACAATGAGCAGTTCTTC | . | TRBV5-1 | TRBD2 | TRBJ2-1
CASSPDREANEKLFF | TGTGCCAGCAGCCCGGACAGGGAAGCTAATGAAAAACTGTTTTTT | . | TRBV6-6 | TRBD1 | TRBJ1-4
CASTDRAHTEAFF | TGTGCCAGCACCGACAGGGCCCACACTGAAGCTTTCTTT | . | TRBV6-5 | TRBD1 | TRBJ1-1
CSVRQGSYNSPLHF | TGCAGCGTCCGACAGGGCTCCTATAATTCACCCCTCCACTTT | . | TRBV29-1 | TRBD1 | TRBJ1-6
CASSAPGGQGDSPLHF | TGTGCCAGCAGTGCCCCAGGGGGACAGGGGGATTCACCCCTCCACTTT | . | TRBV6-1 | TRBD1 | TRBJ1-6
CASSDPGLENFEQYF | TGTGCCAGCAGTGACCCGGGACTAGAGAACTTCGAGCAGTACTTC | . | TRBV6-1 | TRBD2 | TRBJ2-7
CASSPQHRYGYTF | TGTGCCAGCAGCCCACAGCATCGCTATGGCTACACCTTC | . | TRBV7-9 | . | TRBJ1-2
CASSLGTGLHGYTF | TGTGCCAGCAGCTTAGGGACAGGGCTGCATGGCTACACCTTC | . | TRBV7-8 | TRBD1 | TRBJ1-2
CASRTNTGSGTDTQYF | TGTGCCAGCAGGACCAACACCGGGAGCGGCACAGATACGCAGTATTTT | . | TRBV28 | . | TRBJ2-3
CASSEQGTGQPQHF | TGTGCCAGCAGCGAACAGGGGACTGGGCAGCCCCAGCATTTT | . | TRBV6-6 | TRBD1 | TRBJ1-5
CASSLSGWGDVNSPLHF | TGTGCCAGCAGTTTATCTGGATGGGGGGATGTGAATTCACCCCTCCACTTT | . | TRBV27 | . | TRBJ1-6
CASEVPGGQYF | TGTGCCAGTGAGGTCCCAGGGGGGCAGTATTTT | . | TRBV2 | TRBD1 | TRBJ2-3
CSVPFQTGGMNTEAFF | TGCAGCGTCCCATTCCAGACAGGGGGAATGAACACTGAAGCTTTCTTT | . | TRBV29-1 | TRBD1 | TRBJ1-1
CASSLYVMDMNTEAFF | TGTGCCAGCAGTTTGTACGTAATGGACATGAACACTGAAGCTTTCTTT | . | TRBV28 | . | TRBJ1-1
CASSWGDRGQEGYTF | TGTGCCAGCAGCTGGGGCGACAGGGGCCAGGAGGGCTACACCTTC | few | TRBV5-4 | TRBD1 | TRBJ1-2
CASSLAGDRDRGNYSNQPQHF | TGTGCCAGCAGCTTAGCGGGGGACCGGGACAGGGGGAACTATAGCAATCAGCCCCAGCATTTT | . | TRBV7-8 | TRBD1 | TRBJ1-5
CASSFGRKTEAFF | TGTGCCAGCAGCTTTGGCAGAAAAACTGAAGCTTTCTTT | once | TRBV5-5 | . | TRBJ1-1
CASSDGTPGNTIYF | TGTGCCAGCAGCGACGGGACACCTGGAAACACCATATATTTT | . | TRBV9 | . | TRBJ1-3
CASSLVSSGANVLTF | TGCGCCAGCAGCTTGGTTTCATCTGGGGCCAACGTCCTGACTTTC | . | TRBV5-1 | . | TRBJ2-6
CASSFAQRSAGYEKLFF | TGTGCCAGCAGCTTTGCACAGAGAAGTGCTGGGTATGAAAAACTGTTTTTT | . | TRBV5-8 | . | TRBJ1-4
CASSLNAGTPLHF | TGCGCCAGCAGCTTGAACGCAGGGACACCCCTCCACTTT | . | TRBV5-1 | . | TRBJ1-6
CSVVLTERELFF | TGCAGCGTTGTACTAACTGAGAGGGAACTGTTTTTT | . | TRBV29-1 | . | TRBJ1-4
CASSQYRVQAGNTIYF | TGCGCCAGCAGCCAGTACAGGGTTCAGGCGGGAAACACCATATATTTT | . | TRBV4-3 | . | TRBJ1-3
CASSEPNATGDSNQPQHF | TGCGCCAGCAGTGAGCCGAACGCCACAGGGGATAGCAATCAGCCCCAGCATTTT | few | TRBV10-2 | TRBD1 | TRBJ1-5
CAWRGIRTGGNYGYTF | TGTGCCTGGAGAGGCATACGGACAGGAGGGAACTATGGCTACACCTTC | . | TRBV30 | TRBD1 | TRBJ1-2
CASSLKGRSEQYF | TGTGCCAGCAGTTTAAAGGGGAGGAGCGAGCAGTACTTC | . | TRBV27 | . | TRBJ2-7
CASGRGQGDVNEQYF | TGTGCCAGCGGACGGGGACAGGGTGATGTGAACGAGCAGTACTTC | . | TRBV6-1 | TRBD1 | TRBJ2-7
CASSTLAGEYNEQFF | TGCGCCAGCAGCACTTTAGCGGGGGAATACAATGAGCAGTTCTTC | . | TRBV5-1 | TRBD2 | TRBJ2-1
CAITRQGLTSGNTIYF | TGTGCCATCACTCGACAGGGACTCACCTCTGGAAACACCATATATTTT | . | TRBV10-3 | TRBD1 | TRBJ1-3
CASSYMGGGFVNTQYF | TGTGCCAGCAGTTACATGGGAGGGGGATTCGTTAATACGCAGTATTTT | . | TRBV6-5 | . | TRBJ2-3
CASSLESGRAYEQYF | TGCGCCAGCAGCTTGGAGTCTGGGAGGGCCTACGAGCAGTACTTC | . | TRBV5-1 | TRBD2 | TRBJ2-7
CASSLILGGSGANVLTF | TGTGCCAGCAGTTTAATTCTAGGCGGCTCTGGGGCCAACGTCCTGACTTTC | . | TRBV27 | . | TRBJ2-6
CATSRSGGSANEKLFF | TGTGCCACCAGCAGGTCAGGGGGTTCGGCTAATGAAAAACTGTTTTTT | . | TRBV15 | TRBD1 | TRBJ1-4
CASSQVQGMGGEQYF | TGCGCCAGCAGCCAAGTACAGGGGATGGGGGGCGAGCAGTACTTC | . | TRBV4-1 | . | TRBJ2-7
CASSRDIPYEQYF | TGTGCCAGCAGCCGGGACATACCCTACGAGCAGTACTTC | . | TRBV28 | . | TRBJ2-7
CASSLRVSDNEQFF | TGTGCCAGCAGCTTAAGAGTGTCGGACAATGAGCAGTTCTTC | . | TRBV7-3 | . | TRBJ2-1
CASSPTGISPGTEAFF | TGCGCCAGCAGCCCGACGGGAATCTCCCCGGGCACTGAAGCTTTCTTT | . | TRBV5-1 | . | TRBJ1-1
CASSLLRDLVGNQPQHF | TGTGCCAGCAGCTTATTACGGGATCTGGTGGGCAATCAGCCCCAGCATTTT | few | TRBV11-3 | . | TRBJ1-5
CASGQDRNEKLFF | TGTGCCAGCGGACAGGACCGTAATGAAAAACTGTTTTTT | . | TRBV9 | TRBD1 | TRBJ1-4
CASSLIMCYEQYF | TGTGCCAGCAGTTTAATTATGTGCTACGAGCAGTACTTC | . | TRBV28 | . | TRBJ2-7
CASSRDRGDTEAFF | TGCGCCAGCAGCCGGGACAGGGGAGACACTGAAGCTTTCTTT | . | TRBV10-1 | TRBD1 | TRBJ1-1
CASSRTGSSTDTQYF | TGTGCCAGCTCACGGACAGGATCTAGCACAGATACGCAGTATTTT | . | TRBV18 | TRBD1 | TRBJ2-3
CASSLGGHTQYF | TGTGCCAGCAGCTTAGGTGGGCATACGCAGTATTTT | . | TRBV11-2 | . | TRBJ2-3
CASSSLYRGTSSYEQYF | TGTGCCAGCAGTTCGCTCTACCGTGGGACTTCTTCCTACGAGCAGTACTTC | once | TRBV27 | . | TRBJ2-7
CASSQDSGQGNSNQPQHF | TGCGCCAGCAGCCAAGACTCGGGGCAGGGGAACTCCAATCAGCCCCAGCATTTT | . | TRBV4-1 | . | TRBJ1-5
CASSQVTGQGMNTEAFF | TGCGCCAGCAGCCAAGTTACAGGACAGGGGATGAACACTGAAGCTTTCTTT | . | TRBV4-3 | TRBD1 | TRBJ1-1
CASVGPGGEGYGYTF | TGTGCCAGCGTCGGCCCGGGGGGAGAGGGCTATGGCTACACCTTC | . | TRBV6-6 | . | TRBJ1-2
CASSEGPRSLASTDTQYF | TGTGCCAGCAGTGAAGGGCCTCGGTCACTAGCCTCCACAGATACGCAGTATTTT | . | TRBV2 | . | TRBJ2-3
CASSPTGGGSRTEAFF | TGTGCCAGCAGCCCCACGGGTGGGGGCTCGAGGACTGAAGCTTTCTTT | . | TRBV9 | . | TRBJ1-1
CSVAAQPTYGYTF | TGCAGCGTTGCTGCACAGCCCACCTATGGCTACACCTTC | . | TRBV29-1 | . | TRBJ1-2
CASSQGGRSYNSPLHF | TGTGCCAGCAGCCAAGGTGGCCGCTCCTATAATTCACCCCTCCACTTT | . | TRBV14 | . | TRBJ1-6